The clone carrying this T cell receptor (beta chain) appeared many times. This sample was taken from a study of regulatory T cells in long-lasting Graves disease. Investigators prepared the TCR beta libraries by applying iRepertoire HTBI primers and Arm-PCR of CDR3 regions. TCRdb re-derived calls from the multiplex PCR reads in MiXCR, one entry per CDR3 protein. This table holds more than 450,000 distinct CDR3 sequences, approximately 12% found once. J lost 0 bases, V lost 10 bases, and 6 bases had no gene match. CDR1 and CDR2 from the germline V gene are MNHEY and SVGEGT. CDR3 size: 14 residues. Regarding time point: newly diagnosed GD, antithyroid drugs for less than 3 months. PBMCs were the source of the RNA used for TCR sequencing. EDTA tubes were used for drawing around 9 milliliters of peripheral blood. These data were also reused for a study on T cells in Graves' hyperthyroidism and ophthalmopathy. That work contributes: The TCR CDR3 was amplified in a first-round RT-PCR using the HTBI primer set. Model-based prediction identified ophthalmopathy a median about 6 months prior to its onset.

The receptor's source is a young woman with Graves disease. The sequenced sample was peripheral blood mononuclear cells (PBMCs), obtained at new diagnosis, from a patient treated with antithyroid drugs. This rearrangement joins TRBV6-2 or TRBV6-3 to TRBJ1-3; 7 positions agree with TRBD1. The CDR3 region has the DNA TGTGCCATCACGACAGGGAACTCTGGAAACACCATATATTTT. Protein product: CAITTGNSGNTIYF.